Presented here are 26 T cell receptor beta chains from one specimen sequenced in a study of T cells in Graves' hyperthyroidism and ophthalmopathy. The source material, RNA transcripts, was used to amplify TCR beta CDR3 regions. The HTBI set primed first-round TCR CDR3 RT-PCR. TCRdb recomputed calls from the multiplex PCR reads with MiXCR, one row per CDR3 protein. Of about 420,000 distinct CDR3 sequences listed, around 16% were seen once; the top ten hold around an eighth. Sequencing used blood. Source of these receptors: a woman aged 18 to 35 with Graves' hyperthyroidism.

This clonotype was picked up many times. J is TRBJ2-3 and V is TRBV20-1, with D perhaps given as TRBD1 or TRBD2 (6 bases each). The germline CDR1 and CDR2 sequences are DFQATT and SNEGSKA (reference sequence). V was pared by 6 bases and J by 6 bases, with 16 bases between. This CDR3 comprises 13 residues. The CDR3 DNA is TGCAGTGCCGAAGGGGGGTCGGGTGATACGCAGTATTTT. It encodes CSAEGGSGDTQYF.

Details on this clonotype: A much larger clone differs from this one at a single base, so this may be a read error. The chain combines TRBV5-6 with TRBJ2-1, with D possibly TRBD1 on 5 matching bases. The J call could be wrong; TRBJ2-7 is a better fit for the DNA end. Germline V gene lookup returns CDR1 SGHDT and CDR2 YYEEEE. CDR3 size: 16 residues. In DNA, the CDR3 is TGTGCCAGCAGCTCGGGCGGCAGGGTACCCTACAATGAGCAGTACTTC. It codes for CASSSGGRVPYNEQYF.

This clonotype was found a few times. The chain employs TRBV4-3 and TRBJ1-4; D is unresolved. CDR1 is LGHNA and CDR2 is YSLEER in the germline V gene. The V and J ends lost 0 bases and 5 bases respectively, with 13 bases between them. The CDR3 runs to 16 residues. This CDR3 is CASSQDLADTNEKLFF. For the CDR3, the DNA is TGCGCCAGCAGCCAAGATTTGGCCGATACAAATGAAAAACTGTTTTTT.

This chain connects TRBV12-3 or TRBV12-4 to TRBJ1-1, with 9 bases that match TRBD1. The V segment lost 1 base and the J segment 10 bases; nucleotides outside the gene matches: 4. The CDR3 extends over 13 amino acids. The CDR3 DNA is TGTGCCAGCAGTTTAGTGGGGACAGGGCGAGCTTTCTTT. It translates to CASSLVGTGRAFF.

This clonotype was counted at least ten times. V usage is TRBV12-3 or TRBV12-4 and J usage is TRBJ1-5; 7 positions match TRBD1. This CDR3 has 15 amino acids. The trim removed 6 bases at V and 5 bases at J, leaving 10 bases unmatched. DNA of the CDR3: TGTGCCAGCAGCTGGGACAGCGGAGGAGATCAGCCCCAGCATTTT. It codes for CASSWDSGGDQPQHF.

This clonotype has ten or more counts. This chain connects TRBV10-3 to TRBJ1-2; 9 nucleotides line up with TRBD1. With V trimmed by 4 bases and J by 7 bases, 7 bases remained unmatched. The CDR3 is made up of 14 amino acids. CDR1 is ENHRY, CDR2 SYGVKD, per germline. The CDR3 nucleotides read TGTGCCATCAGTGGGACCGGGACAGGGAGTGGCTACACCTTC. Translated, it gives CAISGTGTGSGYTF.

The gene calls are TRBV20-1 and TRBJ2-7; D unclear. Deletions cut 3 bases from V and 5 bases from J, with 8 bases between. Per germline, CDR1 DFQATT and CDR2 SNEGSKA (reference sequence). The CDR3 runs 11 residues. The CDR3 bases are TGCAGTGCTAGCCCCCTAAACGAGCAGTACTTC. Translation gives CSASPLNEQYF.

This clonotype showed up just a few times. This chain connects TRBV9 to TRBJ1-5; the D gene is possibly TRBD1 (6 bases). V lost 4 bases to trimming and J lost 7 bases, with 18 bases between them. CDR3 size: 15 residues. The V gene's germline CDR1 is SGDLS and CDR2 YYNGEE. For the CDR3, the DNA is TGTGCCAGCAGCCCGGGGGGCTCCATGGACCAGCCCCAGCATTTT. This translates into CASSPGGSMDQPQHF. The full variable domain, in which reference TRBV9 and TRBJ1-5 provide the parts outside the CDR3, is DSGVTQTPKHLITATGQRVTLRCSPRSGDLSVYWYQQSLDQGLQFLIQYYNGEERAKGNILERFSAQQFPDLHSELNLSSLELGDSALYFCASSPGGSMDQPQHFGDGTRLSIL.

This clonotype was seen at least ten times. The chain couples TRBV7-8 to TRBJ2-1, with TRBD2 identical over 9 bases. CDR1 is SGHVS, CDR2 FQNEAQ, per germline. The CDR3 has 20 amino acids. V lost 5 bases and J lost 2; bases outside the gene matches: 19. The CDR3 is CASSLPGAGGRSLTYNEQFF. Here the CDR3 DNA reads TGTGCCAGCAGCCTCCCAGGAGCGGGGGGTCGCAGTTTAACCTACAATGAGCAGTTCTTC.

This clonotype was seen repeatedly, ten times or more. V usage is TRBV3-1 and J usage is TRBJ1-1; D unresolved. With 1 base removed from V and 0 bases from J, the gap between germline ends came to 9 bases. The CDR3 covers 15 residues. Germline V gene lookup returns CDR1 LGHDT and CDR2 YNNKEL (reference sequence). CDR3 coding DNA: TGTGCCAGCAGCCAAGGTGACGCCATGAACACTGAAGCTTTCTTT. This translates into CASSQGDAMNTEAFF.

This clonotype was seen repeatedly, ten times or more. CDR3 amino acids: CASSRYGSGNYQETQYF. CDR3 nucleotides: TGCGCCAGCAGCCGGTATGGTTCGGGGAACTACCAAGAGACCCAGTACTTC. The V gene is TRBV4-1, the J gene TRBJ2-5; tentatively, D is TRBD2 (5 bases). The CDR3 runs to 17 residues. Between the trimmed V and J ends, which lost 4 bases and 0 bases, there was a span of 18 bases. Germline assignment: CDR1 MGHRA and CDR2 YSYEKL.

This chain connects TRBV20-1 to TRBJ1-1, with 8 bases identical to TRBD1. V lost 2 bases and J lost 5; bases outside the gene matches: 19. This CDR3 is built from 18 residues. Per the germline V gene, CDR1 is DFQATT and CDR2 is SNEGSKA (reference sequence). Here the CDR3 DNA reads TGCAGTGCTAGAAGAGGGAACCGGGGGGCAGGGGGCTTTACTGAAGCTTTCTTT. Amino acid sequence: CSARRGNRGAGGFTEAFF.

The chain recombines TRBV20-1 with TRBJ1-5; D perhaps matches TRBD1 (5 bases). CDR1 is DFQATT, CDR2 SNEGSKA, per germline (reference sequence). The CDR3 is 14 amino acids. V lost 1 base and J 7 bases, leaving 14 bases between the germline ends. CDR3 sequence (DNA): TGCAGTGCTAGAGCAAGGGGCAGCCAACAGCCCCAGCATTTT. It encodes CSARARGSQQPQHF.

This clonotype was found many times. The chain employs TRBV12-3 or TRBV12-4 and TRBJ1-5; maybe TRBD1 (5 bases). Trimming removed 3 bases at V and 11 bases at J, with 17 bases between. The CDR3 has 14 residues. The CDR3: CASSFREGSKAQHF. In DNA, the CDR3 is TGTGCCAGCAGTTTCCGGGAGGGGTCCAAGGCCCAGCATTTT.

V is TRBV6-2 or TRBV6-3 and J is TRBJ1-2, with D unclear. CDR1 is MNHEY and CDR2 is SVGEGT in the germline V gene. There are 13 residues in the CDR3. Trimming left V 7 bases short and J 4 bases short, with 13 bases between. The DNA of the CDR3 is TGTGCCAGCATCCCGCGGGGAAGCTATGGCTACACCTTC. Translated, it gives CASIPRGSYGYTF.

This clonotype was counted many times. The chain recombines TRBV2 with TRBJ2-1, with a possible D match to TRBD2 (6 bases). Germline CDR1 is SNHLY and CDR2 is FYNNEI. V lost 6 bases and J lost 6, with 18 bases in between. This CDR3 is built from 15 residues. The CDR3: CASSGSGFGGNEQFF. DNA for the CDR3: TGTGCCAGCAGCGGGAGCGGGTTTGGGGGCAATGAGCAGTTCTTC.

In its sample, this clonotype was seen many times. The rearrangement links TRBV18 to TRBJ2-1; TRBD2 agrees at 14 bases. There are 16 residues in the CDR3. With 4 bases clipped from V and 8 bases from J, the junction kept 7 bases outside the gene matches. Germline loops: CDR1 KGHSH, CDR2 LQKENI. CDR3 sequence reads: CASSRPTSGRAHEQFF. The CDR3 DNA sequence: TGTGCCAGCTCACGACCGACTAGCGGGAGGGCCCATGAGCAGTTCTTC. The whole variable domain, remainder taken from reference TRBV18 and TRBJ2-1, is NAGVMQNPRHLVRRRGQEARLRCSPMKGHSHVYWYRQLPEEGLKFMVYLQKENIIDESGMPKERFSAEFPKEGPSILRIQQVVRGDSAAYFCASSRPTSGRAHEQFFGPGTRLTVL.

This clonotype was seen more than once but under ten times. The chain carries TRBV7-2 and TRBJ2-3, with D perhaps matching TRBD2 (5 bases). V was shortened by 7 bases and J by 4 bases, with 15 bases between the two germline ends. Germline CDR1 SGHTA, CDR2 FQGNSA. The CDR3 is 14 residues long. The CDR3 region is CASTLDWTADTQYF. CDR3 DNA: TGTGCCAGCACTCTCGACTGGACTGCAGATACGCAGTATTTT.

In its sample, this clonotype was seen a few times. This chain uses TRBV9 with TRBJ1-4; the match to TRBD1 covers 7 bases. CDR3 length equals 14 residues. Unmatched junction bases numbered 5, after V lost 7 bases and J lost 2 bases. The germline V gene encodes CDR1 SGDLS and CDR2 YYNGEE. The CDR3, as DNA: TGTGCCAGCGGGACAGAAGGCACTAATGAAAAACTGTTTTTT. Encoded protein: CASGTEGTNEKLFF.

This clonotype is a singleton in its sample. The CDR3 region is CASSDGTGGQPQHF. CDR3 bases: TGTGCCAGCAGTGACGGGACAGGGGGTCAGCCCCAGCATTTT. The chain combines TRBV6-1 with TRBJ1-5; 11 nucleotides line up with TRBD1. This CDR3 contains 14 residues. Germline V CDR1 and CDR2: MNHNS, SASEGT. The ends lost 3 bases at V and 6 bases at J; junction bases unmatched: 1.

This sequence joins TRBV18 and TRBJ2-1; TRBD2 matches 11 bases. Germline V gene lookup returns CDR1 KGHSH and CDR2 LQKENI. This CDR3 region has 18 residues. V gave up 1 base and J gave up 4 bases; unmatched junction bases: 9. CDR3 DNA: TGTGCCAGCTCACCACGGATCCTCACTAGCGGGAGTTACAATGAGCAGTTCTTC. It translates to CASSPRILTSGSYNEQFF.

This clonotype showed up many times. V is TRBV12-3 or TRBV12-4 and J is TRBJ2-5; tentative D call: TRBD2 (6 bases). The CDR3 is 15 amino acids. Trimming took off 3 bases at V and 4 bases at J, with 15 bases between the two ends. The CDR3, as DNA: TGTGCCAGCAGTTTTGTGGCCGGGAGTATAGAGACCCAGTACTTC. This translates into CASSFVAGSIETQYF.

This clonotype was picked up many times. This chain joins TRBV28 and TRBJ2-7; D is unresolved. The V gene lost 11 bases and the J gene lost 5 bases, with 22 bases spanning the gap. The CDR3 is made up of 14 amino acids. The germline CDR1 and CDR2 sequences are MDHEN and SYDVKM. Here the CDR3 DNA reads TGTGCCTCTGGGATCCTTCCCGGAATCGACGAGCAGTACTTC. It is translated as CASGILPGIDEQYF. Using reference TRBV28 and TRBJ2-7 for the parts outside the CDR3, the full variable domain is DVKVTQSSRYLVKRTGEKVFLECVQDMDHENMFWYRQDPGLGLRLIYFSYDVKMKEKGDIPEGYSVSREKKERFSLILESASTNQTSMYLCASGILPGIDEQYFGPGTRLTVT.

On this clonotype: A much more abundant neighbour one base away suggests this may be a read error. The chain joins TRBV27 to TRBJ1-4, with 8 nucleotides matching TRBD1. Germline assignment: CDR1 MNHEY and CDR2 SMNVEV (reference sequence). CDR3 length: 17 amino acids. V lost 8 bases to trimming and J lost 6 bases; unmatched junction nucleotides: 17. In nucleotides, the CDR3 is TGTGCCAGCGGCCTTCGCAGGGGGCAAGCTGTAGATGAAAAACTGTTTTTT. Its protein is CASGLRRGQAVDEKLFF.

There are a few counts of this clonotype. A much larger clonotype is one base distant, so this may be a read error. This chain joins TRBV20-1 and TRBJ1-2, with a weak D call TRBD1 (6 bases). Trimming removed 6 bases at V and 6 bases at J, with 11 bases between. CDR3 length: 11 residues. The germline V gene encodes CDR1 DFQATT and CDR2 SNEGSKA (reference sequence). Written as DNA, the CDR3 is TGCAGTGCCGCAGGGGACCATGGCTACACCTTC. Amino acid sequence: CSAAGDHGYTF.

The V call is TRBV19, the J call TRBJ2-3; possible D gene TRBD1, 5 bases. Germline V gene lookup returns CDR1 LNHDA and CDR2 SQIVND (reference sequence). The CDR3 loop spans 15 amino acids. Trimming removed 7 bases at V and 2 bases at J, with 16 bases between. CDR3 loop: CASKDNADNTDTQYF. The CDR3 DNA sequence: TGTGCCAGTAAGGACAACGCCGACAACACAGATACGCAGTATTTT.